The 5 T cell receptor beta chains below were found in one sample sequenced in a study of blood T cell repertoires in COVID-19. Sequencing was performed with immunoSEQ multiplex PCR; in TCRdb, only in-frame clones are kept and a portion is missing. This table holds about 200,000 clones, around 85% found once. Sequencing was performed on peripheral blood. Source of these receptors: a woman in her 50s with acute or convalescent COVID-19.

The genes are TRBV29-1 and TRBJ1-2, with a possible D match to TRBD1 (5 bases). The V gene lost 6 bases and the J gene lost 4 bases, with 12 bases spanning the gap. The CDR3 has 12 amino acids. Germline V lookup: CDR1 SQVTM, CDR2 ANQGSEA. CDR3 DNA sequence: TGCAGCGTCCATAGACAGTCCTATGGCTACACCTTC. This translates into CSVHRQSYGYTF.

The gene calls are TRBV10-3 and TRBJ1-1, with D possibly matching TRBD1 (6 bases). Germline CDR1 is ENHRY and CDR2 is SYGVKD. CDR3 length: 14 amino acids. V gave up 2 bases and J gave up 2 bases, with 9 bases separating them. The CDR3 region is CAISEETGNTEAFF. The CDR3, as DNA: TGTGCCATCAGTGAGGAGACAGGCAACACTGAAGCTTTCTTT.

In this sample, this clone turned up once. V usage is TRBV25-1 and J usage is TRBJ2-2; weak D call: TRBD2 (6 bases). V was pared by 0 bases and J by 6 bases, with 8 bases between. Germline lookup yields CDR1 MGHDK and CDR2 SYGVNS. The CDR3 runs to 14 residues. The CDR3 region is CASSEYWRAGELFF. The CDR3 DNA reads as TGTGCCAGCAGTGAATATTGGAGGGCCGGGGAGCTGTTTTTT.

The V and J genes are TRBV7-2 and TRBJ1-1; D gene unclear. Trimming took off 5 bases at V and 0 bases at J, with 7 bases between the two ends. The CDR3 consists of 13 residues. CDR1 and CDR2 (germline): SGHTA, FQGNSA. CDR3 bases: TGTGCCAGCAGCACCGCTATGAACACTGAAGCTTTCTTT. As protein: CASSTAMNTEAFF.

The CDR3 reads CASSQGHGAGNTIYF. CDR3 coding DNA: TGCGCCAGCAGCCAAGGACATGGGGCCGGAAACACCATATATTTT. The chain uses TRBV4-3 and TRBJ1-3; a weak D match, TRBD1 (5 bases). The V and J ends lost 1 base and 4 bases respectively, with 11 bases between them. The length of the CDR3 is 15 residues. In germline, CDR1 is LGHNA, CDR2 YSLEER.